These 12 T cell receptor beta chains came from one sample sequenced in a study of blood T cell repertoires in COVID-19. Sequencing used immunoSEQ multiplex PCR; TCRdb keeps in-frame clones, though not all of them. This repertoire shows 130,000 or so clones, around 90% found once; its top ten account for about 1.5%. The sequencing sample was made of peripheral blood. The receptors come from a human donor in a cohort sampled during active COVID-19.

The V call is TRBV12-3 or TRBV12-4, the J call TRBJ2-2; perhaps TRBD2 as D (6 bases). The CDR3 runs to 12 residues. Trimming cost V 8 bases and J 5 bases, with 9 bases left between them. The CDR3 loop is CASAGGTGELFF. CDR3 nucleotide sequence: TGTGCCAGCGCCGGAGGGACCGGGGAGCTGTTTTTT.

This clone turned up a few times. Other DNA sequences in this specimen translate into the identical CDR3. The CDR3 spells CASSFLAGGPLYEQYF. The CDR3 coding sequence is TGTGCCAGCAGCTTCCTAGCGGGAGGGCCGCTCTACGAGCAGTACTTC. V and J are TRBV7-9 and TRBJ2-7; TRBD2 matches at 12 bases. CDR1 is SEHNR and CDR2 is FQNEAQ in the germline V gene (reference sequence). J lost 3 bases, V lost 3 bases, and 6 bases had no gene match. The CDR3 spans 16 residues.

V gene TRBV6-6 combines with J gene TRBJ1-1; no firm D call. Trimming cost V 2 bases and J 3 bases, with 7 bases left between them. The length of the CDR3 is 13 residues. In germline, CDR1 is MNHNY, CDR2 SVGAGI (reference sequence). The CDR3 here is CASSYGSHTEAFF. DNA for the CDR3: TGTGCCAGCAGTTACGGCAGTCACACTGAAGCTTTCTTT.

Regarding this clone: In the same sample, other DNA sequences code for this CDR3. The CDR3 region has the DNA TGTGCCAGCAGTTCGGACAACAATGAGCAGTTCTTC. It translates to CASSSDNNEQFF. The rearrangement joins TRBV28 to TRBJ2-1, with D maybe TRBD1 (5 bases). The germline V gene has CDR1 MDHEN and CDR2 SYDVKM. The CDR3 has 12 amino acids. Trimming left V 4 bases short and J 5 bases short, with 6 bases between.

The chain has TRBV2 and TRBJ1-4; TRBD1 might be the D (5 bases). Germline-derived CDR1 and CDR2 are SNHLY and FYNNEI. V was clipped by 8 bases and J by 4 bases, with 11 bases between them. The CDR3 totals 13 residues. The CDR3 here is CASGAGVNEKLFF. CDR3 in DNA: TGTGCCAGCGGTGCGGGGGTTAATGAAAAACTGTTTTTT.

To note about this clone: Other DNA variants within this sample encode the same CDR3. The CDR3 sequence is CSVVGGGTEAFF. The CDR3 region has the DNA TGCAGCGTTGTCGGGGGAGGCACTGAAGCTTTCTTT. The chain uses TRBV29-1 and TRBJ1-1; D is perhaps TRBD1 (5 bases). Germline values: CDR1 SQVTM, CDR2 ANQGSEA. The V end was cut by 4 bases, the J end by 4 bases, with 10 bases between. CDR3 size: 12 residues.

Here the CDR3 reads CAIKHQTGPEQYF. CDR3 nucleotides: TGTGCCATCAAACATCAGACAGGTCCCGAGCAGTACTTC. The chain recombines TRBV10-3 with TRBJ2-7, with D possibly matching TRBD1 (6 bases). Per germline, CDR1 ENHRY and CDR2 SYGVKD. CDR3 size: 13 residues. Trimming pared 7 bases from V and 6 bases from J, leaving 16 bases between.

This chain connects TRBV11-2 to TRBJ2-4; 10 positions match TRBD1. Germline CDR1 SGHAT, CDR2 FQNNGV. With 1 base clipped from V and 6 bases from J, the junction kept 3 bases outside the gene matches. The CDR3 consists of 15 residues. The CDR3 reads CASSLGRTGGNIQYF. In DNA form, the CDR3 reads TGTGCCAGCAGCTTAGGCAGGACAGGGGGAAACATTCAGTACTTC.

This chain joins TRBV5-4 and TRBJ2-5; possible D gene TRBD2, 6 bases. The CDR3 contains 15 residues. The germline CDR1 and CDR2 sequences are SGHNT and YYREEE (reference sequence). V lost 4 bases and J lost 2, with 15 bases in between. The DNA of the CDR3 is TGTGCCAGCAGCGACAAGCGGGCGGGTCAAGAGACCCAGTACTTC. Translated, it gives CASSDKRAGQETQYF. Filled out from reference TRBV5-4 and TRBJ2-5, the complete variable domain reads ETGVTQSPTHLIKTRGQQVTLRCSSQSGHNTVSWYQQALGQGPQFIFQYYREEENGRGNFPPRFSGLQFPNYSSELNVNALELDDSALYLCASSDKRAGQETQYFGPGTRLLVL.

V usage is TRBV7-2 and J usage is TRBJ2-1, with 10 bases that match TRBD2. Trimming at V came to 5 bases and at J to 10 bases, leaving 11 bases not matched to a gene. The CDR3 sequence is 15 residues long. Germline assignment: CDR1 SGHTA and CDR2 FQGNSA. The chain's CDR3 is CASSLGVAGGREQFF. The CDR3 DNA sequence: TGTGCCAGCAGCCTGGGTGTAGCGGGAGGTCGCGAGCAGTTCTTC.

This clone was counted once. The chain recombines TRBV7-2 with TRBJ2-5; 12 bases agree with TRBD2. The germline V gene has CDR1 SGHTA and CDR2 FQGNSA. The CDR3 loop spans 16 amino acids. V trimming: 3 bases; J trimming: 7 bases; junction bases outside the gene matches: 9. The DNA of the CDR3 is TGTGCCAGCAGCTTCTGGACTAGCGGGGTACAGACGACCCAGTACTTC. Its protein product is CASSFWTSGVQTTQYF.

This clone was counted between two and nine times. The same CDR3 also results from other DNA sequences found in this sample. This chain links TRBV7-9 with TRBJ2-7; D uncertain. Per the germline V gene, CDR1 is SEHNR and CDR2 is FQNEAQ (reference sequence). The CDR3 covers 15 residues. V lost 0 bases and J 2 bases, leaving 11 bases between the germline ends. In nucleotides, the CDR3 is TGTGCCAGCAGCTTAGCGCGTGGAGCCGCCTACGAGCAGTACTTC. Encoded protein: CASSLARGAAYEQYF.